The text below deals with one TCR beta chain. The antigen is unknown. Assay used: immunoSEQ multiplex PCR; TCRdb lists only in-frame clones, some missing. The table shows tens of thousands of clones, with about 86% occurring only once. This entry belongs to a study of vaccination effects on CD4 cells after COVID-19. Sequencing in the ViraFEST assay came after antigen-specific CD4+ T cells had been expanded with viral peptide pools, which were used to stimulate PBMC. Following 10 days of culture, CD4+ T cells were isolated. BNT162b2 vaccine or mRNA-1273 vaccine was given to participants in two doses. Germline CDR1 reads KGHSH; CDR2 reads LQKENI. Trimming stripped 8 bases from V and 4 bases from J, with 17 bases between. The CDR3 sequence is 15 residues long.

Sequencing used CD4+ T cells from PBMCs cultured with HCoV-229E spike peptides, obtained after COVID-19 vaccination. The TCR sequence derives from a human donor who received a COVID-19 vaccine. The chain uses TRBV18 and TRBJ2-2, with D perhaps TRBD2 (5 bases). The CDR3 spells CASTDANGSTGELFF. In DNA, the CDR3 is TGTGCCAGCACGGACGCGAATGGGAGCACCGGGGAGCTGTTTTTT.